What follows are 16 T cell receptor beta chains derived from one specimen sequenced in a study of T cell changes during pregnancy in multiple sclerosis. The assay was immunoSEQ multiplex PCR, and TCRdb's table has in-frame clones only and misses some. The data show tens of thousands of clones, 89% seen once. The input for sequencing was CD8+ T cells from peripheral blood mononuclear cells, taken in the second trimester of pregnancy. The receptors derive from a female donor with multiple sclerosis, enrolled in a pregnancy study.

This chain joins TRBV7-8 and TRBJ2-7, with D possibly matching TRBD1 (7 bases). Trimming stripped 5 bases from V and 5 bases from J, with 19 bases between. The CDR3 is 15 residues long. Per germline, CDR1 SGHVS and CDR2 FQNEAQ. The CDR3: CASSVYRGSGDEQYF. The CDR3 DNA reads TGTGCCAGCAGCGTATACAGGGGCTCGGGGGACGAGCAGTACTTC.

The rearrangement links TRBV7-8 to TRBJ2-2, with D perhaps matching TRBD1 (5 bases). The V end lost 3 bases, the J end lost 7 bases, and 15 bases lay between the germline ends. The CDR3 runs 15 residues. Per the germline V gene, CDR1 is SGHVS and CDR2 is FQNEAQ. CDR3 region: CASSFIQGLSGELFF. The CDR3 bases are TGTGCCAGCAGCTTTATTCAGGGCTTAAGCGGGGAGCTGTTTTTT. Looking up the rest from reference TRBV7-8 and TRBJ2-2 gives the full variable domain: GAGVSQSPRYKVAKRGQDVALRCDPISGHVSLFWYQQALGQGPEFLTYFQNEAQLDKSGLPSDRFFAERPEGSVSTLKIQRTQQEDSAVYLCASSFIQGLSGELFFGEGSRLTVL.

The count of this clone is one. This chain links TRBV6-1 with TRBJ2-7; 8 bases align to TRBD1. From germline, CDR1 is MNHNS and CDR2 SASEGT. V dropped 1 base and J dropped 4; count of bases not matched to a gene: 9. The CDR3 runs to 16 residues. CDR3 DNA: TGTGCCAGCAGTGAAGGTGGGCAGGGGGCGGGTTACGAGCAGTACTTC. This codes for CASSEGGQGAGYEQYF.

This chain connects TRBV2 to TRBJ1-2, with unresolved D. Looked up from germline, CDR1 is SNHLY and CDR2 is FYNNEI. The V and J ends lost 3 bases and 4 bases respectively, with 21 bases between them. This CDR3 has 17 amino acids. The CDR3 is CASSDLREADLIYGYTF. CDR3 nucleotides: TGTGCCAGCAGTGATTTACGGGAAGCGGATCTTATCTATGGCTACACCTTC.

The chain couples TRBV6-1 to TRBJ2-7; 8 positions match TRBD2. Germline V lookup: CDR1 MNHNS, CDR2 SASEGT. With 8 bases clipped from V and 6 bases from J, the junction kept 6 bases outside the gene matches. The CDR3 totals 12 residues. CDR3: CASVGLALEQYF. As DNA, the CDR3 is TGTGCCAGCGTAGGACTAGCCCTCGAGCAGTACTTC.

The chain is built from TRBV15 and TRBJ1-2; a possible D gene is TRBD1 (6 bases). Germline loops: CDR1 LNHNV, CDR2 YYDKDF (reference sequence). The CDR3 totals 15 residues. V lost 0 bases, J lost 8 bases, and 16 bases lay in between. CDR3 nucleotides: TGTGCCACCAGCAGAGATCTTGGGCAGGGGAACGGCTACACCTTC. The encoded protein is CATSRDLGQGNGYTF.

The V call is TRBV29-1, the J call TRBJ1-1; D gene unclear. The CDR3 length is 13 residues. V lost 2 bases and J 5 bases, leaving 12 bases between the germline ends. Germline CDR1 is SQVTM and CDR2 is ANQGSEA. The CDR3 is CSVEKGGRTEAFF. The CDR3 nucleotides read TGCAGCGTTGAAAAGGGAGGGCGTACTGAAGCTTTCTTT.

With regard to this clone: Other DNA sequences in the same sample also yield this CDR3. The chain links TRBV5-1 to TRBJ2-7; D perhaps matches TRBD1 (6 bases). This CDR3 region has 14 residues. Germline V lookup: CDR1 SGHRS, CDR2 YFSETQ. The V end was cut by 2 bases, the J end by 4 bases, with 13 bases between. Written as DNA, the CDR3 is TGCGCCAGCAGCTTAAAACAGGGATTTTACGAGCAGTACTTC. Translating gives CASSLKQGFYEQYF.

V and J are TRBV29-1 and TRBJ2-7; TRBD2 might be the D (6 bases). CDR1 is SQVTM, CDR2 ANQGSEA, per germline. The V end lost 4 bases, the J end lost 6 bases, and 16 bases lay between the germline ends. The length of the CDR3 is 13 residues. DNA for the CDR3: TGCAGCGTTGGGTCGGGAGAGGAGGGCGAGCAGTACTTC. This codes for CSVGSGEEGEQYF.

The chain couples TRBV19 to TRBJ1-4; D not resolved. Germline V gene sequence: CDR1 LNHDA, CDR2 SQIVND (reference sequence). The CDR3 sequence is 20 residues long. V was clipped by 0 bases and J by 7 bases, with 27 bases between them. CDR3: CASSIDILRPQDRLGEKLFF. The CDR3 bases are TGTGCCAGTAGTATAGATATCCTTCGGCCGCAGGATCGATTAGGTGAAAAACTGTTTTTT.

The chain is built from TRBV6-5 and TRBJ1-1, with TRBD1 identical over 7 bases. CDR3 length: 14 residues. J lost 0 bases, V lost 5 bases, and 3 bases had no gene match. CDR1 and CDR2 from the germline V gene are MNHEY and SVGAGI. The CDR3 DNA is TGTGCCAGCAGTATGGGACAGATGAACACTGAAGCTTTCTTT. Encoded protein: CASSMGQMNTEAFF.

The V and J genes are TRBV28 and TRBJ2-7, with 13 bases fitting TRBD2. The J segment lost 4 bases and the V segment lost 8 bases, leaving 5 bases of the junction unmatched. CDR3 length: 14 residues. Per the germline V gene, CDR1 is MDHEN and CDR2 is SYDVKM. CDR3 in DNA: TGTGCCAGCGCGGGACTAGCGGGGTTTTACGAGCAGTACTTC. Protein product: CASAGLAGFYEQYF.

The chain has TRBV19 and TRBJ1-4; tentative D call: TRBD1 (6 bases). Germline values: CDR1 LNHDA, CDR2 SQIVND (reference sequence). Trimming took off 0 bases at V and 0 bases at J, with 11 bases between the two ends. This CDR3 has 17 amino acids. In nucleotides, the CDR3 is TGTGCCAGTAGTATAGAAGGGGGAGTTGCAACTAATGAAAAACTGTTTTTT. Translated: CASSIEGGVATNEKLFF.

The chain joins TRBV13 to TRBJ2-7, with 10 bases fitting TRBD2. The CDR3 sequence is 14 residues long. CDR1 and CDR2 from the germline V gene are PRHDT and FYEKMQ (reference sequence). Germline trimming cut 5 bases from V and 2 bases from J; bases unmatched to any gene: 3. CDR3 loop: CASSHGLAAYEQYF. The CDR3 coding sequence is TGTGCCAGCAGCCACGGACTAGCGGCCTACGAGCAGTACTTC.

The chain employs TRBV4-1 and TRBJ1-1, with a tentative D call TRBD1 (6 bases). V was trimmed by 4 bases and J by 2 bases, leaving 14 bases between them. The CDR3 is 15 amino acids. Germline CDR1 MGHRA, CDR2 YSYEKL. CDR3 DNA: TGCGCCAGCAGCCGTCCGACAGGACCCAACACTGAAGCTTTCTTT. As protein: CASSRPTGPNTEAFF.

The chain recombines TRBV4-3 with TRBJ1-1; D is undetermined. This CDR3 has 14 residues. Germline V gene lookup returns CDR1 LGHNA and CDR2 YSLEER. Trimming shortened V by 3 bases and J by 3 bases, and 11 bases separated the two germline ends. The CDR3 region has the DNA TGCGCCAGCAGCCATGATACAGCGGACACTGAAGCTTTCTTT. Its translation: CASSHDTADTEAFF.